These 30 T cell receptor beta chains originate from one sample sequenced in a study of T cells in localized non-small cell lung cancer (TCRdb year 2020). The method was the immunoSEQ multiplex PCR assay. Sourced from immuneACCESS, this table was stored by TCRdb with only in-frame sequences that have V and J called. A share of the clones is absent; for the studies checked, an unresolved V gene accounts for under half, and the remainder has no known explanation. The sample data list some 36,000 clones, and 70% to 90% of these were observed just once. In total, the top ten clones hold about 6% of the sample. The sequencing here drew on peripheral blood mononuclear cells, taken before any cancer treatment. These receptors all come from a male donor at least 60 years old with stage II lung adenocarcinoma.

The chain links TRBV6-6 to TRBJ2-7; perhaps TRBD2 as D (5 bases). V was pared by 1 base and J by 0 bases, with 7 bases between. The CDR3 sequence is 14 residues long. The V gene's germline CDR1 is MNHNY and CDR2 SVGAGI (reference sequence). The CDR3 DNA sequence: TGTGCCAGCAGTTACTTGGCGGGCTCCTACGAGCAGTACTTC. Translating gives CASSYLAGSYEQYF.

The gene calls are TRBV5-6 and TRBJ2-7; perhaps TRBD1 as D (6 bases). The germline CDR1 and CDR2 sequences are SGHDT and YYEEEE. The CDR3 runs 15 residues. Trimming shortened V by 0 bases and J by 3 bases, and 13 bases separated the two germline ends. CDR3 residues: CASSLARQVFYEQYF. In DNA, the CDR3 is TGTGCCAGCAGCTTGGCCAGACAGGTTTTCTACGAGCAGTACTTC.

The chain joins TRBV5-1 to TRBJ2-5; 14 nucleotides agree with TRBD2. Per germline, CDR1 SGHRS and CDR2 YFSETQ. V lost 3 bases to trimming and J lost 5 bases; unmatched junction nucleotides: 3. The CDR3 covers 15 residues. The CDR3 protein is CASSSTSGRGETQYF. In nucleotides, the CDR3 is TGCGCCAGCAGCTCGACTAGCGGGAGGGGGGAGACCCAGTACTTC.

The chain carries TRBV18 and TRBJ1-1, with D possibly being TRBD1 (6 bases). Trimming removed 2 bases from V and 4 bases from J, with 14 bases in between. The CDR3 is made up of 15 amino acids. Germline V lookup: CDR1 KGHSH, CDR2 LQKENI. The CDR3 bases are TGTGCCAGCTCACCAGGAACAGGGCGTGTCACTGAAGCTTTCTTT. Protein product: CASSPGTGRVTEAFF.

The rearrangement uses TRBV28 and TRBJ2-3; possibly TRBD1 for D (6 bases). The germline V gene encodes CDR1 MDHEN and CDR2 SYDVKM. Trimming pared 8 bases from V and 0 bases from J, leaving 15 bases between. The CDR3 spans 15 residues. This CDR3 reads CASGGHSSSTDTQYF. The DNA for the CDR3 is TGTGCCAGCGGGGGACATTCTTCTAGCACAGATACGCAGTATTTT.

The genes are TRBV30 and TRBJ2-7; no clear D. Germline V gene sequence: CDR1 GTSNPN, CDR2 SVGIG (reference sequence). V was shortened by 1 base and J by 6 bases, with 7 bases between the two germline ends. The CDR3 is made up of 11 amino acids. The CDR3 is CAWSAFAEQYF. In DNA, the CDR3 is TGTGCCTGGAGTGCCTTTGCCGAGCAGTACTTC.

The gene calls are TRBV28 and TRBJ2-5, with TRBD2 as a possible D gene (5 bases). Germline V lookup: CDR1 MDHEN, CDR2 SYDVKM. The CDR3 has 14 residues. Trimming removed 6 bases from V and 4 bases from J, with 15 bases in between. For the CDR3, the DNA is TGTGCCAGCAGCCCACACGGGGAACTAGAGACCCAGTACTTC. Residues: CASSPHGELETQYF.

The V and J genes are TRBV6-5 and TRBJ1-2, with 9 nucleotides matching TRBD1. The CDR3 loop spans 14 amino acids. The ends lost 2 bases at V and 4 bases at J; junction bases unmatched: 2. The V gene's germline CDR1 is MNHEY and CDR2 SVGAGI. The CDR3 loop reads CASSYGDRAYGYTF. Here the CDR3 DNA reads TGTGCCAGCAGTTACGGGGACAGGGCCTATGGCTACACCTTC.

The chain combines TRBV20-1 with TRBJ2-1; D is uncertain. Trimming cost V 3 bases and J 3 bases, with 3 bases left between them. The germline V gene encodes CDR1 DFQATT and CDR2 SNEGSKA (reference sequence). The CDR3 has 11 residues. The DNA of the CDR3 is TGCAGTGCTAGGGACTACAATGAGCAGTTCTTC. Encoded protein: CSARDYNEQFF.

V gene TRBV30 combines with J gene TRBJ2-3; 14 bases map to TRBD2. Trimming cost V 6 bases and J 4 bases; bases outside gene matches: 3. The CDR3 spans 14 residues. Germline CDR1 is GTSNPN and CDR2 is SVGIG (reference sequence). CDR3 coding DNA: TGTGCCTGCGGGACTAGCGGGAGTTCAGATACGCAGTATTTT. Its translation: CACGTSGSSDTQYF.

The chain carries TRBV7-2 and TRBJ1-1; TRBD1 might be the D (6 bases). Trimming shortened V by 1 base and J by 10 bases, and 13 bases separated the two germline ends. CDR3 length: 13 residues. Germline CDR1 and CDR2: SGHTA and FQGNSA. The CDR3 DNA sequence: TGTGCCAGCAGCTTAGACCGCGGGACACTAGCTTTCTTT. Protein: CASSLDRGTLAFF.

This clone was seen once. V and J are TRBV5-1 and TRBJ1-2, with D tentatively TRBD1 (6 bases). V lost 4 bases and J lost 8, with 21 bases in between. This CDR3 is 15 amino acids long. Germline V gene data show CDR1 as SGHRS and CDR2 as YFSETQ. The CDR3 region has the DNA TGCGCCAGCAGCCCGGACAGCTACGCTCCTGGGGGCTACACCTTC. Translated, it gives CASSPDSYAPGGYTF. The complete variable domain, with remaining parts taken from reference TRBV5-1 and TRBJ1-2, reads KAGVTQTPRYLIKTRGQQVTLSCSPISGHRSVSWYQQTPGQGLQFLFEYFSETQRNKGNFPGRFSGRQFSNSRSEMNVSTLELGDSALYLCASSPDSYAPGGYTFGSGTRLTVV.

To note about this clone: Other DNA sequences within the sample encode an identical CDR3. This sequence joins TRBV18 and TRBJ2-5, with D hard to call. The V end was cut by 3 bases, the J end by 3 bases, with 5 bases between. The CDR3 runs to 12 residues. CDR1 and CDR2 (germline): KGHSH, LQKENI. DNA for the CDR3: TGTGCCAGCTCACCGGATGAAGAGACCCAGTACTTC. Translating gives CASSPDEETQYF.

V usage is TRBV7-2 and J usage is TRBJ2-5; D might be TRBD1 or TRBD2, each matching 5 bases. The ends were cut back, 1 base at V and 2 bases at J, with 11 bases in the middle. Germline V gene data show CDR1 as SGHTA and CDR2 as FQGNSA. The CDR3 runs 15 residues. CDR3 coding DNA: TGTGCCAGCAGCTTAGGGGGGACGGTTCAAGAGACCCAGTACTTC. Protein sequence: CASSLGGTVQETQYF.

This clone was counted once. V is TRBV5-1 and J is TRBJ2-7; the match to TRBD2 covers 12 bases. Germline lookup yields CDR1 SGHRS and CDR2 YFSETQ. The CDR3 is made up of 14 amino acids. With V trimmed by 0 bases and J by 7 bases, 2 bases remained unmatched. The CDR3 coding sequence is TGCGCCAGCAGCTTGGGACTAGCGGGAGAAGAGCAGTACTTC. Protein product: CASSLGLAGEEQYF.

This rearrangement joins TRBV4-2 to TRBJ2-2; TRBD1 is a possible D gene (6 bases). The CDR3 totals 17 residues. The germline CDR1 and CDR2 sequences are LGHNA and YNFKEQ. V lost 0 bases and J lost 3, with 14 bases in between. CDR3 bases: TGTGCCAGCAGCCAAGAAGGACAGATCCTATACACCGGGGAGCTGTTTTTT. Translating gives CASSQEGQILYTGELFF.

The rearrangement uses TRBV7-2 and TRBJ2-5; D is unresolved. Germline CDR1 SGHTA, CDR2 FQGNSA. V was trimmed by 7 bases and J by 1 base, leaving 13 bases between them. There are 14 residues in the CDR3. CDR3 sequence reads: CASTPGNSQETQYF. CDR3 DNA sequence: TGTGCCAGCACTCCAGGAAATTCCCAAGAGACCCAGTACTTC.

This sequence joins TRBV15 and TRBJ1-5, with TRBD1 as a possible D gene (5 bases). CDR3 length equals 13 residues. Germline values: CDR1 LNHNV, CDR2 YYDKDF (reference sequence). Trimming took off 0 bases at V and 8 bases at J, with 8 bases between the two ends. DNA for the CDR3: TGTGCCACCAGCAGAGAAGGGGCCAAGCCCCAGCATTTT. Translation: CATSREGAKPQHF.

The V call is TRBV30, the J call TRBJ1-5; 9 bases match TRBD1. The V gene end was trimmed by 2 bases and the J gene end by 4 bases; junction bases not matched to a gene: 9. Germline lookup yields CDR1 GTSNPN and CDR2 SVGIG (reference sequence). The CDR3 is made up of 16 amino acids. CDR3 sequence (DNA): TGTGCCTGGAGTCATGCTTCCGGGACAGGGAATCAGCCCCAGCATTTT. The encoded protein is CAWSHASGTGNQPQHF.

The V gene is TRBV2, the J gene TRBJ2-1; D possibly corresponds to TRBD2 (5 bases). Germline values: CDR1 SNHLY, CDR2 FYNNEI. This CDR3 is 13 amino acids long. Trimming removed 6 bases from V and 5 bases from J, with 11 bases in between. The CDR3, as DNA: TGTGCCAGCAGACTAGAGGCGCACAATGAGCAGTTCTTC. Protein sequence: CASRLEAHNEQFF.

The genes are TRBV28 and TRBJ1-5; 8 bases line up with TRBD1. The CDR3 consists of 15 residues. The V gene's germline CDR1 is MDHEN and CDR2 SYDVKM. V shed 4 bases, J shed 8 bases, and the junction held 10 bases outside the gene matches. Written as DNA, the CDR3 is TGTGCCAGCAGTTCGGGACAGGCCCCAGGTGAGCCCCAGCATTTT. Its protein is CASSSGQAPGEPQHF.

This clone has just one count. The gene calls are TRBV4-3 and TRBJ2-7; TRBD2 matches 12 bases. CDR3 length: 17 amino acids. V lost 5 bases to trimming and J lost 2 bases; unmatched junction nucleotides: 10. Germline V gene lookup returns CDR1 LGHNA and CDR2 YSLEER. CDR3 sequence: CASSSPMTSGGTYEQYF. The CDR3 nucleotides are TGCGCCAGCAGCTCCCCCATGACTAGCGGGGGCACCTACGAGCAGTACTTC.

The rearrangement links TRBV19 to TRBJ1-5; tentatively, D is TRBD1 (5 bases). Between the trimmed V and J ends, which lost 0 bases and 5 bases, there was a span of 11 bases. Per germline, CDR1 LNHDA and CDR2 SQIVND (reference sequence). This CDR3 has 15 residues. The DNA for the CDR3 is TGTGCCAGTAGTATAGATGATAGGGGTGATCAGCCCCAGCATTTT. It is translated as CASSIDDRGDQPQHF.

This clone was recorded once. The chain recombines TRBV4-1 with TRBJ1-2, with D possibly TRBD1 on 5 matching bases. Germline V gene lookup returns CDR1 MGHRA and CDR2 YSYEKL. The length of the CDR3 is 16 residues. V was pared by 0 bases and J by 6 bases, with 17 bases between. The CDR3 loop reads CASSQDWGEGMDGYTF. The CDR3 DNA reads as TGCGCCAGCAGCCAAGATTGGGGCGAGGGGATGGATGGCTACACCTTC.

This clone was found a few times. The V gene is TRBV15, the J gene TRBJ1-1; D is unresolved. This CDR3 contains 11 residues. The germline V gene encodes CDR1 LNHNV and CDR2 YYDKDF (reference sequence). Trimming cost V 5 bases and J 7 bases, with 8 bases left between them. Here the CDR3 DNA reads TGTGCCACCAGCGAGTGGGTTGAAGCTTTCTTT. Encoded protein: CATSEWVEAFF.

The chain has TRBV11-2 and TRBJ2-7; 7 bases are shared with TRBD1. This CDR3 has 15 residues. The ends lost 4 bases at V and 3 bases at J; junction bases unmatched: 9. Germline lookup yields CDR1 SGHAT and CDR2 FQNNGV. The CDR3 DNA is TGTGCCAGCAGCTCGCGCCGGGACAGCCGCTACGAGCAGTACTTC. Its protein product is CASSSRRDSRYEQYF.

This chain joins TRBV28 and TRBJ2-3; 10 bases line up with TRBD1. There are 17 residues in the CDR3. V dropped 5 bases and J dropped 3; count of bases not matched to a gene: 11. CDR1 is MDHEN, CDR2 SYDVKM, per germline. CDR3 coding DNA: TGTGCCAGCAGTGATGCACGTGGACAGGGGGATACAGATACGCAGTATTTT. It specifies CASSDARGQGDTDTQYF.

The rearrangement joins TRBV7-6 to TRBJ1-4; D remains unclear. V was shortened by 1 base and J by 3 bases, with 12 bases between the two germline ends. Looked up from germline, CDR1 is SGHVS and CDR2 is FNYEAQ. CDR3 length equals 16 residues. CDR3 coding DNA: TGTGCCAGCAGCTTAGGATATAGGGTTTCTAATGAAAAACTGTTTTTT. Translating gives CASSLGYRVSNEKLFF.

J is TRBJ2-1 and V is TRBV28; possibly TRBD1 or TRBD2 for D (5 bases each). The V end lost 8 bases, the J end lost 0 bases, and 14 bases lay between the germline ends. Germline CDR1 reads MDHEN; CDR2 reads SYDVKM. CDR3 length: 15 residues. The CDR3: CASLPGTSSYNEQFF. CDR3 bases: TGTGCCAGCCTGCCGGGGACGAGCTCCTACAATGAGCAGTTCTTC.

The CDR3 loop reads CASSPPTGTTNEKLFF. The CDR3, as DNA: TGTGCCAGCAGTCCACCGACAGGTACAACTAATGAAAAACTGTTTTTT. This chain connects TRBV28 to TRBJ1-4; D perhaps matches TRBD1 (6 bases). CDR3 length: 16 residues. CDR1 and CDR2 (germline): MDHEN, SYDVKM. V was clipped by 5 bases and J by 0 bases, with 13 bases between them.